Listed here are 9 T cell receptor delta chains from one sample, sequenced in a study of gamma-delta chains in newborns, infants, children. TCRdb reran clone calling via CATT on the reads. The table shows about 2,500 delta-chain clones, with around 1% occurring only once. Source material: blood. Receptors originate from a child who was a newborn, infant or young child, either healthy, febrile or measles-vaccinated (not recorded which).

Turning to this clone: TCRdb pairs this DNA with a much larger clone's protein that differs at residue 10, likely a read error; the protein shown was translated from the DNA. The rearrangement joins TRDV3 to TRDJ1; 7 positions match TRDD3. Per germline, CDR1 TVYSNPD and CDR2 GDNSRS (reference sequence). CDR3 length equals 17 residues. J gave up 3 bases and V 2 bases, and 18 bases lay outside the gene matches. Here the CDR3 reads CAFGLIRLGGKADKLIF. The DNA of the CDR3 is TGTGCCTTTGGCCTGATCCGTCTGGGGGGTAAGGCCGATAAACTCATCTTT.

Only a few counts were recorded for this clone. The chain joins TRDV2 to TRDJ3; unclear D gene. Germline V CDR1 and CDR2: GEAIGNYY, EKD. This CDR3 contains 18 residues. V was pared by 0 bases and J by 0 bases, with 11 bases between. This CDR3 is CACDTAGASSWDTRQMFF. CDR3 coding DNA: TGTGCCTGTGACACCGCCGGGGCTAGCTCCTGGGACACCCGACAGATGTTTTTC.

This clone was seen more than once but under ten times. TCRdb assigns this DNA the protein of a much larger clone, which departs from its translation at residue 5; this likely reflects a read error, and the protein shown comes from translating the DNA. This sequence joins TRDV2 and TRDJ3; TRDD3 might be the D (6 bases). CDR3 length: 17 amino acids. V shed 3 bases and J shed 0 bases, with 11 bases lying between them. Germline CDR1 reads GEAIGNYY; CDR2 reads EKD. As DNA, the CDR3 is TGTGCCTGTGACTGTGGGATAAGCTCCTGGGACACCCGACAGATGTTTTTC. It is translated as CACDCGISSWDTRQMFF.

There are many counts of this clone. This likely traces to a read error, being one base from a far larger clone. Other DNA sequences within the sample encode an identical CDR3. The chain combines TRDV2 with TRDJ2; TRDD3 aligns across 8 bases. The CDR3 length is 14 residues. Germline V gene data show CDR1 as GEAIGNYY and CDR2 as EKD. CDR3 region: CACDTVGDTAQLFF. The CDR3 coding sequence is TGCGCCTGTGACACCGTGGGGGATACAGCACAACTCTTCTTT.

This clone has a handful of counts. The protein given by TCRdb reflects a much larger clone and differs at residue 3 from this DNA's translation, likely from a read error; the protein shown is the DNA's translation. This rearrangement joins TRDV2 to TRDJ1; 13 bases map to TRDD3. Germline V gene lookup returns CDR1 GEAIGNYY and CDR2 EKD. The CDR3 is 18 residues long. Written as DNA, the CDR3 is TGTGCCAGTGACACCGTTACTGGGGGATACGCCCTAGAAAATAAACTCATCTTT. Its protein product is CASDTVTGGYALENKLIF.

This clone was recorded a few times. TCRdb attributes to this sequence the protein of a much larger clone, which differs from the DNA translation at residue 17; a read error is likely, and the protein displayed is translated from the DNA. The CDR3 DNA reads TGTGCCTGTGACACGGGACCGGGGGTCCACTCCTGGGACACCCGACAGATATTTTTC. Amino acid sequence: CACDTGPGVHSWDTRQIFF. The chain employs TRDV2 and TRDJ3, with TRDD3 as a possible D gene (5 bases). CDR3 length: 19 residues. Germline lookup yields CDR1 GEAIGNYY and CDR2 EKD.

Comment on this clone: Only one base separates this from a far larger clonotype, so it likely reflects a read error. This specimen includes other DNA sequences encoding the same CDR3. The chain joins TRDV2 to TRDJ3; D is perhaps TRDD3 (6 bases). The length of the CDR3 is 18 residues. Deletions cut 0 bases from V and 0 bases from J, with 11 bases between. The germline V gene has CDR1 GEAIGNYY and CDR2 EKD. The CDR3 DNA sequence: TGTGCCTGTGACACCGTAGGGGGGAGCTCCTGGGACACCCGACAGATGTTTTTC. Translation: CACDTVGGSSWDTRQMFF.

This clone occurred a few times. A read error is likely here: a far larger clone is one base away. The same CDR3 can be traced to other DNA sequences in this sample. The gene calls are TRDV2 and TRDJ3; possible D gene TRDD3, 6 bases. V dropped 0 bases and J dropped 0 bases, with 17 bases sitting between them. This CDR3 comprises 20 residues. CDR1 GEAIGNYY and CDR2 EKD come from the germline V gene. In DNA, the CDR3 is TGTGCCTGTGACACCGTATTGGGGGGCCGGAGCTCCTGGGACACCCGACAGATGTTTTTC. It specifies CACDTVLGGRSSWDTRQMFF.

This clone was picked up a small number of times. A read error likely explains why the TCRdb protein, taken from a much larger clone, differs from this DNA's translation at residue 7; the protein shown is translated from the DNA. The chain combines TRDV2 with TRDJ3; D not resolved. The germline gives CDR1 GEAIGNYY, CDR2 EKD. V lost 0 bases to trimming and J lost 0 bases, with 11 bases between them. There are 18 residues in the CDR3. The CDR3 is CACDTWVSSSWDTRQMFF. The CDR3, as DNA: TGTGCCTGTGACACCTGGGTGTCGAGCTCCTGGGACACCCGACAGATGTTTTTC.